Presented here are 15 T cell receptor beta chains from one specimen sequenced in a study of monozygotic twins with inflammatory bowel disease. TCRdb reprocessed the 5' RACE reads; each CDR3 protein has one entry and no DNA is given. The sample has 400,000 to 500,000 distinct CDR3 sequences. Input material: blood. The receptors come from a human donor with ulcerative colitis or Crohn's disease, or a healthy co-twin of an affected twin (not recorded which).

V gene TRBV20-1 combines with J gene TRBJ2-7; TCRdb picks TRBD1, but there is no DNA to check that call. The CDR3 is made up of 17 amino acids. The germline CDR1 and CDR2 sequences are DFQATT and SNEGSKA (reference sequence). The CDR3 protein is CSARDKKGAGGSYEQYF.

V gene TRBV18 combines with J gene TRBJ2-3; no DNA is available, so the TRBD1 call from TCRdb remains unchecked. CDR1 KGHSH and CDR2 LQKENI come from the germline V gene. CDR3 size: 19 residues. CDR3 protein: CASSLISGQRNFRGDTQYF.

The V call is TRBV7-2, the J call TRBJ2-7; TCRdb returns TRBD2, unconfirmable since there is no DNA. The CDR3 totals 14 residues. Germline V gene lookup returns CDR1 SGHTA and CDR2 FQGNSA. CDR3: CASSLVAGPYEQYF.

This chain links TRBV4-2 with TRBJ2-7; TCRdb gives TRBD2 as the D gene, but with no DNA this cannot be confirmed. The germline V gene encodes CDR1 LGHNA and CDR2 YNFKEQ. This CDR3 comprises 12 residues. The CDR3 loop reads CASSQGRDEQYF.

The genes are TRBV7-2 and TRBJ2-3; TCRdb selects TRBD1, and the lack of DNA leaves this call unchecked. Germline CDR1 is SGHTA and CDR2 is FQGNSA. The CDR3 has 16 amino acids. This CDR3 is CASSLEAGVRTDTQYF.

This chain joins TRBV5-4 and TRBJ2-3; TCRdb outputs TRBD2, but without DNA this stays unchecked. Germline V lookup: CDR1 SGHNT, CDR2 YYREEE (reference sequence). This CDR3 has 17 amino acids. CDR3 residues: CASSSGTSGTQTDTQYF.

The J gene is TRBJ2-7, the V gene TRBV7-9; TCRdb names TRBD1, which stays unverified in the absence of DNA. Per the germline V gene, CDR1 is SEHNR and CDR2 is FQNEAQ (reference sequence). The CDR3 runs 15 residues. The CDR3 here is CASSSAGGTLYEQYF.

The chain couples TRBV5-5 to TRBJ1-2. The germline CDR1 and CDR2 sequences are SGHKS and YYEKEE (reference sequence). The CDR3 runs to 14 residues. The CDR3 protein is CASSSTPSETLGTF.

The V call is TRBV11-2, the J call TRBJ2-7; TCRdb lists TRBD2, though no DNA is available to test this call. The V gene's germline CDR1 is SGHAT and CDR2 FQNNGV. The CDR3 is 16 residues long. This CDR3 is CASSLAGLAAYEVQYF.

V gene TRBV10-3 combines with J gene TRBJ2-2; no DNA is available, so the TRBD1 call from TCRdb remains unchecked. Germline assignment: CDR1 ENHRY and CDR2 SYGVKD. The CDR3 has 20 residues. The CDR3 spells CAISERGRDRPNQNTGELFF.

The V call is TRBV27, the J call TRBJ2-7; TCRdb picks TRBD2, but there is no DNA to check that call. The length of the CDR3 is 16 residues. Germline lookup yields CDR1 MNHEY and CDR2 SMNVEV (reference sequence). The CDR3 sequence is CASSLLGTSTPYEQYF.

CDR3 sequence reads: CASSLGGGSLEQYF. The chain links TRBV7-2 to TRBJ2-3; TCRdb selects TRBD1, and the lack of DNA leaves this call unchecked. The germline gives CDR1 SGHTA, CDR2 FQGNSA. The CDR3 runs 14 residues. Full variable domain (outside the CDR3, taken from reference TRBV7-2 and TRBJ2-3): GAGVSQSPSNKVTEKGKDVELRCDPISGHTALYWYRQSLGQGLEFLIYFQGNSAPDKSGLPSDRFSAERTGGSVSTLTIQRTQQEDSAVYLCASSLGGGSLEQYFGPGTRLTVL.

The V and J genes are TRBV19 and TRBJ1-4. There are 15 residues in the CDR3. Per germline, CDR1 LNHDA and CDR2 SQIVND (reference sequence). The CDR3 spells CASSRRGTPNEKLFF.

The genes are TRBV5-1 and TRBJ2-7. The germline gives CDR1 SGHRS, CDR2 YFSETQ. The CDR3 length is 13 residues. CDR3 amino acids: CASSPGQGRRQYF.

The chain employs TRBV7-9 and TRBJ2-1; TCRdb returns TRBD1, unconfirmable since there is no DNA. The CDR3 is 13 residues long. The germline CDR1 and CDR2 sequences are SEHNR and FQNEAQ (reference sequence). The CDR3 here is CASFTPGGNEQFF.